What follows are 21 T cell receptor beta chains derived from one specimen sequenced in a study of blood T cell repertoires in COVID-19. Generated by immunoSEQ multiplex PCR, the TCRdb table keeps only in-frame clones and is missing some. This sample has 15,000 to 20,000 clones, with around 81% found just once. The sequenced sample was peripheral blood. These receptors came from a human donor in a cohort sampled during active COVID-19.

The genes are TRBV28 and TRBJ2-5; D is perhaps TRBD2 (6 bases). The CDR3 consists of 17 residues. Germline assignment: CDR1 MDHEN and CDR2 SYDVKM. V was clipped by 7 bases and J by 2 bases, with 23 bases between them. The CDR3 loop reads CASTPSQRVTRQETQYF. The CDR3 DNA is TGTGCCAGCACCCCCAGCCAGCGGGTCACCCGACAAGAGACCCAGTACTTC.

The rearrangement uses TRBV29-1 and TRBJ1-2; maybe TRBD1 (5 bases). In germline, CDR1 is SQVTM, CDR2 ANQGSEA. This CDR3 region has 13 residues. V was pared by 3 bases and J by 11 bases, with 19 bases between. In nucleotides, the CDR3 is TGCAGCGTTGACGGGCAGGGCAGCCGAGATTACACCTTC. It is translated as CSVDGQGSRDYTF.

The genes are TRBV9 and TRBJ2-2; a possible D gene is TRBD2 (5 bases). The CDR3 covers 17 residues. Germline V gene lookup returns CDR1 SGDLS and CDR2 YYNGEE. Trimming took 4 bases from V and 5 from J, leaving 21 bases between them. In nucleotides, the CDR3 is TGTGCCAGCAGCAAAAGAGGGCTACTCCCCCCAACCGGGGAGCTGTTTTTT. It translates to CASSKRGLLPPTGELFF.

V usage is TRBV7-8 and J usage is TRBJ2-7; 8 nucleotides align to TRBD1. The CDR3 has 15 residues. Per the germline V gene, CDR1 is SGHVS and CDR2 is FQNEAQ. The V gene end was trimmed by 5 bases and the J gene end by 5 bases; junction bases not matched to a gene: 11. The CDR3 reads CASSLLRTGTDEQYF. CDR3 DNA sequence: TGTGCCAGCAGCCTTTTGAGGACAGGGACCGACGAGCAGTACTTC.

This chain joins TRBV19 and TRBJ1-5, with D perhaps TRBD1 (6 bases). This CDR3 region has 15 residues. V was pared by 4 bases and J by 2 bases, with 12 bases between. The germline V gene has CDR1 LNHDA and CDR2 SQIVND (reference sequence). This CDR3 is CASSRGPIGNQPQHF. The CDR3 DNA sequence: TGTGCCAGTAGTAGGGGGCCGATCGGCAATCAGCCCCAGCATTTT.

This clone was seen more than once but under ten times. The gene calls are TRBV5-4 and TRBJ2-5; 8 positions agree with TRBD2. The CDR3 extends over 14 amino acids. V was pared by 4 bases and J by 5 bases, with 7 bases of the junction left unmatched. In germline, CDR1 is SGHNT, CDR2 YYREEE (reference sequence). The CDR3 reads CASSGRGGRETQYF. The CDR3 DNA reads TGTGCCAGCAGCGGACGGGGGGGTCGGGAGACCCAGTACTTC.

This clone was seen once. The V gene is TRBV19, the J gene TRBJ2-2, with 14 bases fitting TRBD2. V lost 7 bases to trimming and J lost 7 bases; unmatched junction nucleotides: 8. The CDR3 covers 16 residues. CDR1 LNHDA and CDR2 SQIVND come from the germline V gene (reference sequence). CDR3 coding DNA: TGTGCCAGTAACCCGACTAGCGGGAGGGCCGTCGGGGAGCTGTTTTTT. Translated, it gives CASNPTSGRAVGELFF.

The chain uses TRBV4-2 and TRBJ2-2, with D possibly matching TRBD2 (5 bases). CDR1 and CDR2 from the germline V gene are LGHNA and YNFKEQ. The CDR3 spans 16 residues. V was cut by 2 bases and J by 2 bases, with 12 bases left in between. The DNA for the CDR3 is TGTGCCAGCAGCCAACTCGGGGAATTTAACACCGGGGAGCTGTTTTTT. Its protein is CASSQLGEFNTGELFF.

This clone was counted a single time. The V call is TRBV7-6, the J call TRBJ2-7; 9 nucleotides match TRBD2. This CDR3 has 15 amino acids. Germline lookup yields CDR1 SGHVS and CDR2 FNYEAQ. V trimming: 1 base; J trimming: 5 bases; junction bases outside the gene matches: 6. The CDR3 reads CASSLDRGGADEQYF. Here the CDR3 DNA reads TGTGCCAGCAGCTTAGACCGCGGGGGGGCCGACGAGCAGTACTTC.

This clone was observed a handful of times. The rearrangement uses TRBV6-6 and TRBJ2-7, with unresolved D. The V end lost 5 bases, the J end lost 5 bases, and 7 bases lay between the germline ends. Germline V gene lookup returns CDR1 MNHNY and CDR2 SVGAGI (reference sequence). CDR3 length equals 11 residues. Written as DNA, the CDR3 is TGTGCCAGCAGTCCCCGTGACGAGCAGTACTTC. Translated, it gives CASSPRDEQYF.

This clone has only one observation. This sequence joins TRBV5-1 and TRBJ2-3; 7 nucleotides match TRBD2. The CDR3 totals 15 residues. V lost 7 bases to trimming and J lost 2 bases; unmatched junction nucleotides: 10. In germline, CDR1 is SGHRS, CDR2 YFSETQ. The CDR3 DNA sequence: TGCGCCAGCTCAGCGGGAATCGCAACCACAGATACGCAGTATTTT. Protein product: CASSAGIATTDTQYF.

As to this clone: The junction departs from germline at one end; a sequencing error may be responsible. V usage is TRBV7-7 and J usage is TRBJ2-5, with 13 bases matching TRBD2. The CDR3 consists of 16 residues. Per the germline V gene, CDR1 is SSHAT and CDR2 is FNYEAQ (reference sequence). For the CDR3, the DNA is TGTGCTAGCAGCTTGGTGACTAGCGGGGGGAAAGAGACCCAGTACTTC. Amino acid sequence: CASSLVTSGGKETQYF. The full variable domain, rest sourced from reference TRBV7-7 and TRBJ2-5, is GAGVSQSPRYKVTKRGQDVTLRCDPISSHATLYWYQQALGQGPEFLTYFNYEAQPDKSGLPSDRFSAERPEGSISTLTIQRTEQRDSAMYRCASSLVTSGGKETQYFGPGTRLLVL.

The chain couples TRBV10-3 to TRBJ2-5; D may be TRBD2 (7 bases). V was trimmed by 6 bases and J by 4 bases, leaving 18 bases between them. From germline, CDR1 is ENHRY and CDR2 SYGVKD. The CDR3 is 15 residues long. The CDR3 reads CAISSLGGAGETQYF. CDR3 coding DNA: TGTGCCATCAGCTCTCTAGGGGGGGCTGGAGAGACCCAGTACTTC.

The chain joins TRBV7-2 to TRBJ2-7, with 9 bases aligning to TRBD1. Germline V gene data show CDR1 as SGHTA and CDR2 as FQGNSA. This CDR3 spans 16 amino acids. The V gene end was trimmed by 5 bases and the J gene end by 3 bases; junction bases not matched to a gene: 11. CDR3 loop: CASSTSRGQGNYEQYF. The CDR3 DNA reads as TGTGCCAGCAGCACCAGCCGCGGACAGGGGAACTACGAGCAGTACTTC.

This chain connects TRBV5-1 to TRBJ2-1; possibly TRBD2 for D (6 bases). This CDR3 comprises 14 residues. Trimming cost V 1 base and J 6 bases, with 11 bases left between them. Germline CDR1 is SGHRS and CDR2 is YFSETQ. The CDR3 protein is CASSLSGVANEQFF. In DNA, the CDR3 is TGCGCCAGCAGCTTGTCGGGGGTAGCCAATGAGCAGTTCTTC.

The chain has TRBV4-3 and TRBJ1-1; D may be TRBD1 (5 bases). In germline, CDR1 is LGHNA, CDR2 YSLEER. The V and J ends lost 4 bases and 3 bases respectively, with 18 bases between them. The CDR3 is made up of 16 amino acids. CDR3 loop: CASSLAYGGRDTEAFF. CDR3 sequence (DNA): TGCGCCAGCAGCCTGGCGTACGGGGGTCGGGACACTGAAGCTTTCTTT.

The chain has TRBV28 and TRBJ1-5; TRBD1 agrees at 8 bases. V gave up 2 bases and J gave up 2 bases; unmatched junction bases: 8. The CDR3 covers 17 residues. Germline V lookup: CDR1 MDHEN, CDR2 SYDVKM. The CDR3 DNA reads as TGTGCCAGCAGTTTAGGACAGGGTCCGAGTCGCAATCAGCCCCAGCATTTT. Translated, it gives CASSLGQGPSRNQPQHF.

The CDR3 bases are TGTGCCAGCAGCATGAGTAGGGGACAGGGGCCCTACAATGAGCAGTTCTTC. This translates into CASSMSRGQGPYNEQFF. V is TRBV7-8 and J is TRBJ2-1; 10 positions agree with TRBD1. The CDR3 has 17 residues. The germline CDR1 and CDR2 sequences are SGHVS and FQNEAQ. V was pared by 5 bases and J by 2 bases, with 9 bases of the junction left unmatched.

This sequence joins TRBV4-3 and TRBJ2-3, with 7 bases lining up with TRBD2. Per the germline V gene, CDR1 is LGHNA and CDR2 is YSLEER. The CDR3 contains 16 residues. V lost 1 base to trimming and J lost 2 bases; unmatched junction nucleotides: 6. The CDR3 coding sequence is TGCGCCAGCAGCCAAGTGCTAGCGGCACCCACAGATACGCAGTATTTT. It specifies CASSQVLAAPTDTQYF.

The chain joins TRBV19 to TRBJ2-5; 14 nucleotides agree with TRBD2. Germline trimming cut 3 bases from V and 5 bases from J; bases unmatched to any gene: 11. Germline CDR1 and CDR2: LNHDA and SQIVND (reference sequence). The CDR3 has 18 amino acids. CDR3 in amino acids: CASSIRGGTSGRMETQYF. Here the CDR3 DNA reads TGTGCCAGTAGTATCAGGGGCGGGACTAGCGGGAGAATGGAGACCCAGTACTTC.

The rearrangement uses TRBV27 and TRBJ2-7; 12 positions match TRBD2. From germline, CDR1 is MNHEY and CDR2 SMNVEV (reference sequence). There are 18 residues in the CDR3. J was trimmed by 4 bases and V by 3 bases; bases with no gene match: 13. CDR3 loop: CASSLVRLAGVRGYEQYF. The DNA for the CDR3 is TGTGCCAGCAGTTTGGTGCGACTAGCGGGAGTAAGGGGATACGAGCAGTACTTC.